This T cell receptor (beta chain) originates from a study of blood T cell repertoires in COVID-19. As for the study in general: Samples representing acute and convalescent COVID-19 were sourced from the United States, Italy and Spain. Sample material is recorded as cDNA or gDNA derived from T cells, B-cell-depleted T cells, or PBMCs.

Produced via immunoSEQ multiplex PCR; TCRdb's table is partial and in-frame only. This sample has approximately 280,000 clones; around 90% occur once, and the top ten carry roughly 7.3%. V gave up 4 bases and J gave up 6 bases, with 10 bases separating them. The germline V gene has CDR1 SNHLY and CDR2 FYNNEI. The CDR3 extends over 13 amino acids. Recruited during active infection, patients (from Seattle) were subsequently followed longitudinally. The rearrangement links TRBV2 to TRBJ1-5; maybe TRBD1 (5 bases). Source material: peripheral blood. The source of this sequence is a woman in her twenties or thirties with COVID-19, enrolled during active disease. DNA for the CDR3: TGTGCCAGCAGTGTAGGGGTAAGTCAGCCCCAGCATTTT. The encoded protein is CASSVGVSQPQHF.